The 3 T cell receptor beta chains below were found in one sample sequenced in a study of CD8+ T cells in alopecia areata. Following RNA extraction, reverse transcription yielded cDNA that acted as the sequencing template. The data were produced by immunoSEQ multiplex PCR, yet TCRdb's version contains in-frame clones alone and is incomplete. The sample has over 200,000 clones; roughly 57% are singletons. The material was CD4+ T cells sorted from blood, obtained at week 0. These receptors originate from a human donor with alopecia areata.

This clone was observed a handful of times. Other DNA sequences from this sample encode an identical CDR3 as well. V usage is TRBV10-3 and J usage is TRBJ1-1; D remains unclear. With 2 bases removed from V and 0 bases from J, the gap between germline ends came to 1 base. The CDR3 totals 12 residues. Germline V gene lookup returns CDR1 ENHRY and CDR2 SYGVKD. The CDR3 reads CAISEVNTEAFF. DNA of the CDR3: TGTGCCATCAGTGAGGTGAACACTGAAGCTTTCTTT.

This clone appeared a few times. This chain links TRBV19 with TRBJ2-1; D perhaps matches TRBD2 (5 bases). Trimming stripped 1 base from V and 3 bases from J, with 10 bases between. From germline, CDR1 is LNHDA and CDR2 SQIVND (reference sequence). The CDR3 extends over 15 amino acids. The CDR3, as DNA: TGTGCCAGTAGTATAGGACTAACCCTCTACAATGAGCAGTTCTTC. This encodes CASSIGLTLYNEQFF.

The chain employs TRBV30 and TRBJ2-7, with a tentative D call TRBD2 (5 bases). V was pared by 8 bases and J by 4 bases, with 15 bases between. Looked up from germline, CDR1 is GTSNPN and CDR2 is SVGIG (reference sequence). The length of the CDR3 is 12 residues. CDR3 DNA sequence: TGTGCCCTCGTCGTCAGAGGGTACGAGCAGTACTTC. It translates to CALVVRGYEQYF.